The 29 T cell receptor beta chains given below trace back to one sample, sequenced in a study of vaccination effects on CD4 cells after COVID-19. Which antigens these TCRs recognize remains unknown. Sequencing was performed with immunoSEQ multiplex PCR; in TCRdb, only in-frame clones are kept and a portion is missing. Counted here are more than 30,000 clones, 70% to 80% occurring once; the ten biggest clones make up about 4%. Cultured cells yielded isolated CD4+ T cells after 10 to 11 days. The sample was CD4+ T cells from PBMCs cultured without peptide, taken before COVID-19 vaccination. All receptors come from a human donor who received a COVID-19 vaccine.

The DNA for the CDR3 is TGTGCCAGCAGTGAAGCGCCTATGGGGGTATCTGGAAACACCATATATTTT. Its protein product is CASSEAPMGVSGNTIYF. J is TRBJ1-3 and V is TRBV6-1, with D perhaps TRBD1 (5 bases). CDR3 length: 17 amino acids. CDR1 and CDR2 (germline): MNHNS, SASEGT. Trimming took off 0 bases at V and 1 base at J, with 13 bases between the two ends.

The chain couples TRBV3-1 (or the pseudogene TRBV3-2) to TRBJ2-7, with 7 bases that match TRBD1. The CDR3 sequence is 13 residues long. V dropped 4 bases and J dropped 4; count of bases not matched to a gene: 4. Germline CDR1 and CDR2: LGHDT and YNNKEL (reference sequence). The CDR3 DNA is TGTGCCAGCAGCCGACAGGGTCTATACGAGCAGTACTTC. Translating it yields CASSRQGLYEQYF.

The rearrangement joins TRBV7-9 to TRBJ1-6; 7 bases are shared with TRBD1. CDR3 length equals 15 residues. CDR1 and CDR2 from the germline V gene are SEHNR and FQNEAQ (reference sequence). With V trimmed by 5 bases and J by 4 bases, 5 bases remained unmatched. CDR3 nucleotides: TGTGCCAGCAGCGGGCCAGGGGGATATAATTCACCCCTCCACTTT. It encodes CASSGPGGYNSPLHF.

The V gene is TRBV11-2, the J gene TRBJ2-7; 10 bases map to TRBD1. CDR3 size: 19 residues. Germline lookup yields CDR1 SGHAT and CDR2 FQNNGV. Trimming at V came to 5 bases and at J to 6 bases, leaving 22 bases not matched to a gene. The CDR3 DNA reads TGTGCCAGCAGCCAGGGACAGGGGATCGGGCGGGGGGCCTCTGGCGAGCAGTACTTC. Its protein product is CASSQGQGIGRGASGEQYF.

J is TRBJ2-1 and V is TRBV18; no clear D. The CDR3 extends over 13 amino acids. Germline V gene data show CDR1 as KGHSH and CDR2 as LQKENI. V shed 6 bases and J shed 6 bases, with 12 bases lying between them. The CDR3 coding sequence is TGTGCCAGCTCGCTCCAAGGGCCCAATGAGCAGTTCTTC. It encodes CASSLQGPNEQFF.

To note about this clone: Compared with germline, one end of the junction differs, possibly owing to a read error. The CDR3 DNA is TGCAGCGTTAAAGAGGGGAACACCATATATTTT. Its translation is CSVKEGNTIYF. V and J are TRBV29-1 and TRBJ1-3, with TRBD1 as a possible D gene (5 bases). Germline CDR1 and CDR2: SQVTM and ANQGSEA. CDR3 length: 11 amino acids. Together with reference TRBV29-1 and TRBJ1-3, the CDR3 gives the full variable domain: SAVISQKPSRDICQRGTSLTIQCQVDSQVTMMFWYRQQPGQSLTLIATANQGSEATYESGFVIDKFPISRPNLTFSTLTVSNMSPEDSSIYLCSVKEGNTIYFGEGSWLTVV.

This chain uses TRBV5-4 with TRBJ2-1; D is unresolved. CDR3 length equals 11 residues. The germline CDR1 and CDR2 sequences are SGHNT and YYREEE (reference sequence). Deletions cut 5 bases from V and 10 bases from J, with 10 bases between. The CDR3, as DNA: TGTGCCAGCAGTACTCACGCGGAGCAGTTCTTC. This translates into CASSTHAEQFF.

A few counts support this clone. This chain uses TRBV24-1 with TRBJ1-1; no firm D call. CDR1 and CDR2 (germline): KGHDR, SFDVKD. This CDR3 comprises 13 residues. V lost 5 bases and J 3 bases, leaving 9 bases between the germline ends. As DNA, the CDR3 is TGTGCCACCAGTGGCTCCCGGGACACTGAAGCTTTCTTT. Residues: CATSGSRDTEAFF.

The CDR3 here is CASSLIGILPFVQFF. CDR3 coding DNA: TGTGCCAGCAGTTTAATAGGGATTCTGCCTTTCGTGCAGTTCTTC. V usage is TRBV6-6 and J usage is TRBJ2-1; D not certain. The germline V and J ends were trimmed by 4 bases and 12 bases, with 22 bases remaining between them. Germline assignment: CDR1 MNHNY and CDR2 SVGAGI (reference sequence). The CDR3 runs to 15 residues.

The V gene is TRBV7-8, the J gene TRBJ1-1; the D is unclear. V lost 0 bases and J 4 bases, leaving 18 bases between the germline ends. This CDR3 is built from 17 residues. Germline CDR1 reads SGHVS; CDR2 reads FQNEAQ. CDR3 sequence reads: CASSLAGIGVAATEAFF. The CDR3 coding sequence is TGTGCCAGCAGCTTAGCCGGGATCGGGGTGGCCGCCACTGAAGCTTTCTTT.

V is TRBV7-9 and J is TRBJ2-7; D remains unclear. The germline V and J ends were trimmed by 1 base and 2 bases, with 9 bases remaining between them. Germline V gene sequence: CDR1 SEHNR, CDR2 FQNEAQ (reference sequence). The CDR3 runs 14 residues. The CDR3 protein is CASSLDYRTYEQYF. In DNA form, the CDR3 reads TGTGCCAGCAGCTTAGATTACAGAACCTACGAGCAGTACTTC.

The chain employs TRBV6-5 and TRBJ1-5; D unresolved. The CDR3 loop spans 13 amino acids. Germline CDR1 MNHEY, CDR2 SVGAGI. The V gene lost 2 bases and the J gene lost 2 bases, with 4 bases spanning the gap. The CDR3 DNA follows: TGTGCCAGCAGTTACGGTCGCAATCAGCCCCAGCATTTT. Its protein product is CASSYGRNQPQHF.

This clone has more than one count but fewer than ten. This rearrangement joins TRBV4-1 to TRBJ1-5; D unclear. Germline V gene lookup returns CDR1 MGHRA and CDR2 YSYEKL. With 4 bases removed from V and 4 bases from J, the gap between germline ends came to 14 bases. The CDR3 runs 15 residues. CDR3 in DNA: TGCGCCAGCAGCCTGATTTATGGAGGGAATCAGCCCCAGCATTTT. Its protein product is CASSLIYGGNQPQHF.

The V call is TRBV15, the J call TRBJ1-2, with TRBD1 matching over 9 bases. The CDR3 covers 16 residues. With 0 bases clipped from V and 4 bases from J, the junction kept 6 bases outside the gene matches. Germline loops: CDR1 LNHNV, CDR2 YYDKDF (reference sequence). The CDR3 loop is CATSRDPGQGSYGYTF. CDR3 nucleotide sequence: TGTGCCACCAGCAGAGACCCGGGACAGGGATCCTATGGCTACACCTTC.

CDR3 region: CASSPTGDFSGGTQYF. The CDR3 coding sequence is TGTGCCAGCAGCCCAACAGGGGACTTCTCAGGAGGTACGCAGTATTTT. The chain uses TRBV5-4 and TRBJ2-3; maybe TRBD1 (7 bases). The CDR3 has 16 residues. The V gene's germline CDR1 is SGHNT and CDR2 YYREEE (reference sequence). V lost 4 bases and J 8 bases, leaving 23 bases between the germline ends.

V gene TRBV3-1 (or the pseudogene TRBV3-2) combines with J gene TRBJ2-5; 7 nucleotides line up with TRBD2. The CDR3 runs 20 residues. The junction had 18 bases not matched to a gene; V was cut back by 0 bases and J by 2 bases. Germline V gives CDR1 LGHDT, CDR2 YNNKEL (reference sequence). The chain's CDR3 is CASSQDALGGSSPPQETQYF. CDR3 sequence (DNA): TGTGCCAGCAGCCAAGATGCCCTGGGGGGGTCCTCACCACCACAAGAGACCCAGTACTTC.

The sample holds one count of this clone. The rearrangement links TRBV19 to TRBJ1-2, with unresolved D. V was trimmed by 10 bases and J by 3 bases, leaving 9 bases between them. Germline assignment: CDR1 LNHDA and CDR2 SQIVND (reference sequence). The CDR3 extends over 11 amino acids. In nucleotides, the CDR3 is TGTGCCACCGTGACCGACTATGGCTACACCTTC. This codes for CATVTDYGYTF. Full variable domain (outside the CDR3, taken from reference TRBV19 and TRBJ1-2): DGGITQSPKYLFRKEGQNVTLSCEQNLNHDAMYWYRQDPGQGLRLIYYSQIVNDFQKGDIAEGYSVSREKKESFPLTVTSAQKNPTAFYLCATVTDYGYTFGSGTRLTVV.

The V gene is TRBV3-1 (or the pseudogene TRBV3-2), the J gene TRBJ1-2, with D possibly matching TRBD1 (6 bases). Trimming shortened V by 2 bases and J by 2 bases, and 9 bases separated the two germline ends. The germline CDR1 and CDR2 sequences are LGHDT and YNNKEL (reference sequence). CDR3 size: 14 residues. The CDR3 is CASSQWGANYGYTF. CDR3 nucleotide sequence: TGTGCCAGCAGCCAATGGGGGGCCAACTATGGCTACACCTTC.

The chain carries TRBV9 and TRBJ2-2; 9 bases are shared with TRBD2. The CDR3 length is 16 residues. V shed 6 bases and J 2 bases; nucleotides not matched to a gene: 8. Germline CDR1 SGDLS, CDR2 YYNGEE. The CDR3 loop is CASNERLADNTGELFF. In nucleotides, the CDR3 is TGTGCCAGCAACGAAAGACTAGCGGATAACACCGGGGAGCTGTTTTTT.

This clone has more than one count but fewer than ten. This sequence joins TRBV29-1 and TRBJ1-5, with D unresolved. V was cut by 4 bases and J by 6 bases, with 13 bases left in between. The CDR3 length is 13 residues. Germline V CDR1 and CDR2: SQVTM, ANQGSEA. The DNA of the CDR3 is TGCAGCGTTGCGGGAGGCCCTAGTCAGCCCCAGCATTTT. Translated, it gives CSVAGGPSQPQHF.

This chain's CDR3 is CASTNGAGYQPQHF. For the CDR3, the DNA is TGTGCCAGCACGAATGGAGCAGGCTATCAGCCCCAGCATTTT. This chain links TRBV2 with TRBJ1-5; D gene ambiguous. V lost 7 bases and J lost 5, with 15 bases in between. The CDR3 consists of 14 residues. Germline-derived CDR1 and CDR2 are SNHLY and FYNNEI.

The CDR3 DNA follows: TGTGCCAGCAGCTTATTTAGAAGGGGCTACCAAGAGACCCAGTACTTC. Protein: CASSLFRRGYQETQYF. V usage is TRBV5-6 and J usage is TRBJ2-5, with D tentatively TRBD1 (5 bases). This CDR3 comprises 16 residues. With 2 bases removed from V and 0 bases from J, the gap between germline ends came to 14 bases. Germline-derived CDR1 and CDR2 are SGHDT and YYEEEE.

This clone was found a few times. This CDR3 reads CASSFPIGTNEKLFF. CDR3 coding DNA: TGTGCCAGCAGCTTCCCAATCGGCACTAATGAAAAACTGTTTTTT. This sequence joins TRBV7-9 and TRBJ1-4; D is uncertain. This CDR3 comprises 15 residues. Trimming shortened V by 3 bases and J by 2 bases, and 10 bases separated the two germline ends. From germline, CDR1 is SEHNR and CDR2 FQNEAQ (reference sequence).

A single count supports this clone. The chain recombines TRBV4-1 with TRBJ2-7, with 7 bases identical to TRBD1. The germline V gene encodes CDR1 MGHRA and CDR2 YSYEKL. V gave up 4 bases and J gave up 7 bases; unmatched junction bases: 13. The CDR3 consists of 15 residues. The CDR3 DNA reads TGCGCCAGCAGCCTCCGTGAGGACAGGACGAAGGAGCAGTACTTC. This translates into CASSLREDRTKEQYF.

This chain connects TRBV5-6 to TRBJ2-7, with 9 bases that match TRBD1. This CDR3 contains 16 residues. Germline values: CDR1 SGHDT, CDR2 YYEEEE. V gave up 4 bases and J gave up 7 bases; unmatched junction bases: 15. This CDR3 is CASSHGTGFVTGEQYF. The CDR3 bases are TGTGCCAGCAGCCACGGGACAGGGTTTGTTACGGGTGAGCAGTACTTC.

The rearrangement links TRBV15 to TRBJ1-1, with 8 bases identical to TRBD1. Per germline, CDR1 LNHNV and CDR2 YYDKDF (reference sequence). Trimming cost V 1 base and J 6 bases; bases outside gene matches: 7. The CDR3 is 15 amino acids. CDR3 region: CATSRGTGHQPEAFF. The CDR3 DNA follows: TGTGCCACCAGCAGAGGGACAGGGCATCAGCCTGAAGCTTTCTTT.

The chain's CDR3 is CASSPGTDREQFF. The CDR3 DNA follows: TGTGCCAGTAGTCCCGGGACCGACAGGGAGCAGTTCTTC. The chain links TRBV19 to TRBJ2-1; possible D gene TRBD1, 6 bases. CDR3 length: 13 residues. Trimming cost V 5 bases and J 10 bases, with 15 bases left between them. Germline CDR1 LNHDA, CDR2 SQIVND (reference sequence). The full variable domain, completed using reference TRBV19 and TRBJ2-1, is DGGITQSPKYLFRKEGQNVTLSCEQNLNHDAMYWYRQDPGQGLRLIYYSQIVNDFQKGDIAEGYSVSREKKESFPLTVTSAQKNPTAFYLCASSPGTDREQFFGPGTRLTVL.

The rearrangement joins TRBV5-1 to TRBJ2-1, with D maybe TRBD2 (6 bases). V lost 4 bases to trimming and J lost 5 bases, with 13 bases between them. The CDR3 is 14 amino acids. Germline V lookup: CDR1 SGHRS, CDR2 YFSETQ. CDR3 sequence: CASSPRDSDNEQFF. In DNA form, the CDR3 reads TGCGCCAGCAGCCCCCGGGACTCAGACAATGAGCAGTTCTTC.

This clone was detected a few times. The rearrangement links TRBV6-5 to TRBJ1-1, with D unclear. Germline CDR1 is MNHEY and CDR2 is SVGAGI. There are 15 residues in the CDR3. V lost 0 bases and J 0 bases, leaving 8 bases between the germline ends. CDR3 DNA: TGTGCCAGCAGTTACTCTCCCTCATTGAACACTGAAGCTTTCTTT. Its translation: CASSYSPSLNTEAFF.